This TCR beta chain was captured by sequencing in a study of long-term antiretroviral therapy in people with HIV. Version v3.0 of the immunoSEQ assay was performed at survey level. Using immunoSEQ multiplex PCR, the repertoire was profiled, and TCRdb retains in-frame clones only, with some absent. The sample yields 25,000 or so clones, around four fifths seen once. CDR3 size: 12 residues. Per the germline V gene, CDR1 is SGHTA and CDR2 is FQGNSA. V lost 0 bases and J lost 4, with 1 base in between. Every sample had 1-10 million cryopreserved PBMC in it before DNA extraction. In its sample, this clone was seen a few times. As yet, its antigen is unknown. Findings of the study overall: Repertoires with HIV possessed tighter CDR3 length spans than those of controls.

The rearrangement links TRBV7-2 to TRBJ1-5; D call uncertain. This TCR came from a man aged 18 to 29 with HIV. The sample consisted of unsorted PBMCs, taken 0.8 years before starting antiretroviral therapy. The CDR3 nucleotides read TGTGCCAGCAGCTTAGCGAATCAGCCCCAGCATTTT. It translates to CASSLANQPQHF. Complete variable domain (other parts from reference TRBV7-2 and TRBJ1-5): GAGVSQSPSNKVTEKGKDVELRCDPISGHTALYWYRQSLGQGLEFLIYFQGNSAPDKSGLPSDRFSAERTGGSVSTLTIQRTQQEDSAVYLCASSLANQPQHFGDGTRLSIL.